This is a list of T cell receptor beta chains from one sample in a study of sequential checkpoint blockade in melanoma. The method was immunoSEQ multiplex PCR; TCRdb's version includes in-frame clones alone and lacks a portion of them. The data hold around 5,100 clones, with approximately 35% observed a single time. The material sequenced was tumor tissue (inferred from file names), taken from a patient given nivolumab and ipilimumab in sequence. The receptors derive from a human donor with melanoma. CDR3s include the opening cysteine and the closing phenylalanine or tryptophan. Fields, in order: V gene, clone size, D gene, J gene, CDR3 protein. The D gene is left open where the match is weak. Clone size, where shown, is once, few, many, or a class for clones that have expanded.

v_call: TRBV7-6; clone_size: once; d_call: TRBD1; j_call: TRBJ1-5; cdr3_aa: CASRRGQGGYSNQPQHF
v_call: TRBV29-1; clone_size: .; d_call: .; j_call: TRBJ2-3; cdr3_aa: CSVQQTRNTDTQYF
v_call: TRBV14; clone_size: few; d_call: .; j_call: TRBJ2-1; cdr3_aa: CASSQGGPGVLYNEQFF
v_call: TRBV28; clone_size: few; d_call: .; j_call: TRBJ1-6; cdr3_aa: CASSSGTPNSPLHF
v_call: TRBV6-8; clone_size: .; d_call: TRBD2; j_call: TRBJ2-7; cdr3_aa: CASGPGTSGGPRNEQYF
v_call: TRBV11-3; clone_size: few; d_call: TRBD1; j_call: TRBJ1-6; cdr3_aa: CASSWDRVISPLHF
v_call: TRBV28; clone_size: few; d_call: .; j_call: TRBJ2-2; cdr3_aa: CASSLGYTGELFF
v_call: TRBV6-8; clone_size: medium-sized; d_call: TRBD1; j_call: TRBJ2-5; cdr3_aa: CASSPSQGVGETQYF
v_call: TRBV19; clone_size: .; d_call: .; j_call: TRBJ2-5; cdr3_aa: CASGGLVWDQETQYF
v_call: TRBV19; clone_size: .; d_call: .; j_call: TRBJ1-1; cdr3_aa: CASSIDPPRTGNTEAFF
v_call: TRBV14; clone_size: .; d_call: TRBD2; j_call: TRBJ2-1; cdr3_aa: CASSPLASEQFF
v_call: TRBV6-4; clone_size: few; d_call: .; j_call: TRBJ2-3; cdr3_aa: CASSPLTSADTQYF
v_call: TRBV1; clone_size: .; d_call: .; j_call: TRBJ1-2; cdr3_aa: CASSPGFGYGYTF
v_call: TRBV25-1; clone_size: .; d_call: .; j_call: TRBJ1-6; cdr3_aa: CASSEGNNSPLHF
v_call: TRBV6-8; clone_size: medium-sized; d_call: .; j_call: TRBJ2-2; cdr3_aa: CAIRQDVANTGELFF
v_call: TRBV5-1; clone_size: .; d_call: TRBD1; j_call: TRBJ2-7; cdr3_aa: CASSLPRQGDVFDEQYF
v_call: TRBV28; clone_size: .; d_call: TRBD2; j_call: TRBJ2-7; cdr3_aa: CASSFSLAGGSEQYF
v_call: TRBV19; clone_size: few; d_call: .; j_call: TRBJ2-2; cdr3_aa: CASSIRWGTGELFF
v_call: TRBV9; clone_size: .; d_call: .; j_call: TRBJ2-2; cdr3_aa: CASSVGNGLALNTGELFF
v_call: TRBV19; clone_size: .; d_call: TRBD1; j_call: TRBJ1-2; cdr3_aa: CASSTTPTGQGASYGYTF
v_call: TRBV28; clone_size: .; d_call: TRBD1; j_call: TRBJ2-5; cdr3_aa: CASSSGQGTVKTQYF
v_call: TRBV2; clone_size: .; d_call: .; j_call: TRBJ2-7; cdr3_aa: CASREASYEQYF
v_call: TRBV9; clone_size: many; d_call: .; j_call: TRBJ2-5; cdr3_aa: CASSVVNGETQYF
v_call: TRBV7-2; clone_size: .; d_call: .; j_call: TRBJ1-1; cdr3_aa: CASSARLNTEAFF
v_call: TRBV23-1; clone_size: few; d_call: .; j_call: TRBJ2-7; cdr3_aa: CASSPGTGREQYF
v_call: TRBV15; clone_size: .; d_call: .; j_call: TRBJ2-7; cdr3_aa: CASSPPLGSGYEQYF
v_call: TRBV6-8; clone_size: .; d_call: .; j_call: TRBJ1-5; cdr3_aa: CASRPGQVGYQPQHF
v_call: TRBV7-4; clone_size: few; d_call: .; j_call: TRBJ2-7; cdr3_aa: CASSEFGVAYEQYF
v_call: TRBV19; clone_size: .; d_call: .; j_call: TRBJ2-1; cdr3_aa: CASSIQRANNEQFF
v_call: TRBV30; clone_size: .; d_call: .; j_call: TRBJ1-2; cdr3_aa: CAWSAGLLTNYGYTF
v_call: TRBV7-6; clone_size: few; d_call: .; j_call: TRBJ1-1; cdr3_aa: CASSSGGVFSGAFF
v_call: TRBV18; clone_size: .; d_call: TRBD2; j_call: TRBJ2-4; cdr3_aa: CASSPLGLDSNIQYF
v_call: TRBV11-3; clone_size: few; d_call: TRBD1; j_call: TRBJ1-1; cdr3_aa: CASSLGAGGTTEAFF
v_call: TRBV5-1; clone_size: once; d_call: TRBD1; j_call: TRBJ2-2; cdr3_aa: CASSTTGTNTGELFF
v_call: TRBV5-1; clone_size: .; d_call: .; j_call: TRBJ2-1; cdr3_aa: CASSLYDRTPYNEQFF
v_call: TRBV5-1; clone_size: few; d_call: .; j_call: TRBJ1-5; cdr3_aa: CASSPGVGSGQPQHF
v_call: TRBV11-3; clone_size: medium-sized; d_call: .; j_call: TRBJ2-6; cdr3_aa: CASADTFSGANVLTF
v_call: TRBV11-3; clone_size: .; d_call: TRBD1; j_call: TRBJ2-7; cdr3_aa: CASSFTGQGSYEQYF
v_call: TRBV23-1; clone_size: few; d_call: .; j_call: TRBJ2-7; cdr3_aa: CASSLGRAAYEQYF
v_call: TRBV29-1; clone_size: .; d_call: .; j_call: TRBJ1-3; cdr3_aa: CSVEGGFGNTIYF
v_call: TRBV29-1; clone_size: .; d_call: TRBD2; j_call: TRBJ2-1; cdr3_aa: CSGGTSLMKQFF
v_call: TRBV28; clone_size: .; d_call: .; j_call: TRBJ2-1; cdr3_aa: CASTFGGGSYNEQFF
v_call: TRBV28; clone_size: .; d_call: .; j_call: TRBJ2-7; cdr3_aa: CASSPPVVDEQYF
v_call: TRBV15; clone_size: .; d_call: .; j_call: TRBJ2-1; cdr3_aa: CATSRTTGLYNEQFF